This entry concerns a single TCR beta chain. These data come from a study of blood T cell repertoires in COVID-19. About the research overall: The United States, Italy and Spain were the sources of the acute and convalescent COVID-19 samples. From T cells, B-cell-depleted T cells, or PBMCs came the material, which was cDNA or gDNA.

Using immunoSEQ multiplex PCR, the repertoire was profiled, and TCRdb retains in-frame clones only, with some absent. The sample lists approximately 400,000 clones, 70% to 90% occurring once. Patients in Seattle were enrolled during active infection, then followed longitudinally. This receptor was obtained from a woman in her forties or fifties with COVID-19, enrolled during active disease. The source material was peripheral blood.

Written as DNA, the CDR3 is TGTGCCAGCAGTCTGACTGCCCCCCTGCTTTATAGCAATCAGCCCCAGCATTTT. It encodes CASSLTAPLLYSNQPQHF. The V call is TRBV27, the J call TRBJ1-5; D ambiguous. The CDR3 loop spans 18 amino acids. V was shortened by 5 bases and J by 0 bases, with 20 bases between the two germline ends. Germline assignment: CDR1 MNHEY and CDR2 SMNVEV (reference sequence).